The rows below give T cell receptor beta chains drawn from one sample of a study of technical replicates of blood from a few donors. Profiled with immunoSEQ multiplex PCR; TCRdb holds only in-frame clones, not every one. The sample has 85,000 to 100,000 clones; around 95% are singletons. Specimen: T cells isolated from PBMCs. These receptors came from a human donor in good health. CDR3s include the opening cysteine and the closing phenylalanine or tryptophan. D genes are given only for firm matches. Some rows have no size entry. The others give once, few or many, or a class for an expanded clone.

cdr3_aa cdr3_nt v_call clone_size d_call j_call
CASSLIGPQRAPHNEQFF TGTGCTAGCAGCTTAATAGGCCCTCAGCGGGCTCCACACAATGAGCAGTTCTTC TRBV7-6 NA NA TRBJ2-1
CASSSELAGVGNEQFF TGTGCCAGCAGTTCAGAACTAGCGGGAGTGGGAAATGAGCAGTTCTTC TRBV27 NA TRBD2 TRBJ2-1
CASSLSGFSGQYEQYF TGTGCCAGCAGTTTATCTGGCTTTAGCGGACAATACGAGCAGTACTTC TRBV27 NA NA TRBJ2-7
CASSPRTSGDETQYF TGTGCCAGCAGCCCAAGGACTAGCGGGGATGAGACCCAGTACTTC TRBV4-2 once TRBD2 TRBJ2-5
CASSLAGTGYEQYF TGTGCCAGCAGTTTGGCCGGGACAGGGTACGAGCAGTACTTC TRBV28 NA TRBD1 TRBJ2-7
CASSVGLGLVETQYF TGTGCCAGCAGTGTGGGGCTAGGGCTGGTAGAGACCCAGTACTTC TRBV9 NA NA TRBJ2-5
CASSLDLLDLTDTQYF TGCGCCAGCAGCTTGGACCTACTAGATCTCACAGATACGCAGTATTTT TRBV5-1 NA NA TRBJ2-3
CASSLVKDSRVTDTQYF TGCGCCAGCAGCTTGGTAAAAGATTCCAGGGTCACAGATACGCAGTATTTT TRBV5-1 NA NA TRBJ2-3
CASSEFNSGSNEQFF TGTGCCAGCAGTGAATTCAATAGCGGGAGCAATGAGCAGTTCTTC TRBV6-1 NA TRBD2 TRBJ2-1
CASSQQDPTGELFF TGTGCCAGCAGCCAACAGGATCCAACCGGGGAGCTGTTTTTT TRBV11-3 NA NA TRBJ2-2
CASRDRGNQPQHF TGTGCCAGCAGGGACAGGGGCAATCAGCCCCAGCATTTT TRBV5-8 NA TRBD1 TRBJ1-5
CATTQPGHLTDTQYF TGTGCCACCACCCAACCCGGTCACCTCACAGATACGCAGTATTTT TRBV28 NA NA TRBJ2-3
CASSVGASGVTQETQYF TGTGCCAGCAGCGTAGGGGCATCGGGGGTCACGCAAGAGACCCAGTACTTC TRBV9 NA NA TRBJ2-5
CASSVDSNQPQHF TGTGCCAGCAGTGTAGATAGCAATCAGCCCCAGCATTTT TRBV5-4 NA NA TRBJ1-5
CASMAHTGFQGSYEQYF TGTGCCAGCATGGCCCATACAGGCTTCCAGGGATCCTACGAGCAGTACTTC TRBV2 NA NA TRBJ2-7
CASSFSGLLMNTEAFF TGCGCCAGCAGCTTCTCAGGGCTATTGATGAACACTGAAGCTTTCTTT TRBV5-1 NA NA TRBJ1-1
CASSRREGANGYTF TGTGCCAGCAGCCGCCGGGAGGGGGCTAATGGCTACACCTTC TRBV11-2 NA TRBD1 TRBJ1-2
CASNDRQGNNEQFF TGTGCCAGCAACGACCGACAGGGCAACAATGAGCAGTTCTTC TRBV9 NA TRBD1 TRBJ2-1
CASSQGGSTEAFF TGTGCCAGCAGCCAAGGAGGGTCCACTGAAGCTTTCTTT TRBV4-2 NA NA TRBJ1-1
CASRDGGGSQFNVINYGYTF TGTGCCAGCAGAGACGGGGGGGGGTCCCAATTCAACGTAATTAACTATGGCTACACCTTC TRBV27 NA NA TRBJ1-2
CASSVVSSSYNEQFF TGTGCCAGCAGTGTGGTATCGAGCTCCTACAATGAGCAGTTCTTC TRBV2 NA NA TRBJ2-1
CASSDRQALIKMNTEAFF TGTGCCAGCAGCGACCGACAGGCTCTCATAAAAATGAACACTGAAGCTTTCTTT TRBV7-9 NA NA TRBJ1-1
CASSLKSGGARETQYF TGTGCCAGCAGCTTAAAGTCCGGGGGTGCCAGGGAGACCCAGTACTTC TRBV5-4 NA NA TRBJ2-5
CASSPGLVPTDTQYF TGCGCCAGCAGCCCCGGACTAGTCCCCACAGATACGCAGTATTTT TRBV5-1 NA TRBD2 TRBJ2-3
CASSLSGGGASGSQHF TGTGCCAGCAGTTTATCGGGCGGGGGGGCCTCGGGGTCCCAGCATTTT TRBV27 NA NA TRBJ1-5
CASRRTGSGELFF TGTGCCAGCAGACGGACAGGGTCCGGGGAGCTGTTTTTT TRBV11-2 once TRBD1 TRBJ2-2
CAWSGQGNQPQHF TGTGCCTGGAGTGGACAGGGGAATCAGCCCCAGCATTTT TRBV30 NA TRBD1 TRBJ1-5
CASSLRAGEGYTF TGCGCCAGCAGCCTCAGGGCAGGGGAAGGCTACACCTTC TRBV5-1 NA NA TRBJ1-2
CASRAGGPHNEQFF TGTGCCAGCAGAGCGGGAGGGCCGCACAATGAGCAGTTCTTC TRBV2 NA TRBD2 TRBJ2-1
CASSTSPGQHNEQFF TGTGCCAGCAGTACTTCTCCGGGACAGCACAATGAGCAGTTCTTC TRBV27 NA TRBD1 TRBJ2-1
CASSLYYPGTGTEKLFF TGTGCCAGCAGCTTGTACTACCCGGGGACAGGGACTGAAAAACTGTTTTTT TRBV11-1 NA TRBD1 TRBJ1-4
CASSPRSFTDTQYF TGTGCCAGCAGTCCCCGGTCTTTCACAGATACGCAGTATTTT TRBV28 NA NA TRBJ2-3
CASSWRQGVDEKLFF TGCGCCAGCAGCTGGAGACAGGGGGTTGATGAAAAACTGTTTTTT TRBV5-1 NA TRBD1 TRBJ1-4
CASSSGAPRAEQYF TGTGCCAGCAGCTCAGGGGCCCCGAGAGCCGAGCAGTACTTC TRBV7-9 NA NA TRBJ2-7
CASSYGTGTQYF TGCGCCAGCAGCTACGGGACAGGAACGCAGTATTTT TRBV5-1 NA TRBD1 TRBJ2-3
CAWSREVNQPQHF TGTGCCTGGAGTCGGGAGGTGAATCAGCCCCAGCATTTT TRBV30 few NA TRBJ1-5
CASTSSLREGRNQPQHF TGTGCCAGCACCTCTAGCCTCCGGGAAGGGCGGAATCAGCCCCAGCATTTT TRBV2 once NA TRBJ1-5
CAWSPSSGRIITGELFF TGTGCCTGGAGTCCTTCTAGCGGGAGGATTATCACCGGGGAGCTGTTTTTT TRBV30 NA TRBD2 TRBJ2-2
CASSLQTVNEQYF TGTGCCAGCAGTCTTCAGACTGTAAACGAGCAGTACTTC TRBV6-1 NA NA TRBJ2-7
CASSQSSIHRQVCYGYTF TGCGCCAGCAGTCAATCCTCAATCCATCGACAGGTCTGCTATGGCTACACCTTC TRBV23-1 NA NA TRBJ1-2